Presented here are 7 T cell receptor beta chains from one specimen sequenced in a study of T cell responses to AZD1222 COVID-19 vaccine. Repertoires were generated with immunoSEQ multiplex PCR, while TCRdb's copy carries only in-frame clones and drops some. The data hold around 100,000 clones, with about nine tenths observed a single time. This sample comprised peripheral blood, obtained on day 0 of AZD1222 vaccination. These receptors originate from an adult in good health.

V usage is TRBV7-9 and J usage is TRBJ1-2; D is possibly TRBD1 (6 bases). CDR3 size: 15 residues. V was shortened by 5 bases and J by 4 bases, with 17 bases between the two germline ends. Germline lookup yields CDR1 SEHNR and CDR2 FQNEAQ (reference sequence). The CDR3 DNA sequence: TGTGCCAGCAGCCCCCTAGGGGGAGGGGCCTATGGCTACACCTTC. Encoded protein: CASSPLGGGAYGYTF.

The genes are TRBV7-2 and TRBJ1-1; no firm D call. The CDR3 is 14 residues long. V dropped 2 bases and J dropped 2 bases, with 9 bases sitting between them. CDR1 SGHTA and CDR2 FQGNSA come from the germline V gene. CDR3 coding DNA: TGTGCCAGCAGCTTACTGTTTCCTAACACTGAAGCTTTCTTT. It encodes CASSLLFPNTEAFF.

The rearrangement links TRBV10-3 to TRBJ1-2, with D unresolved. This CDR3 is built from 14 residues. The ends were cut back, 0 bases at V and 3 bases at J, with 8 bases in the middle. CDR1 is ENHRY, CDR2 SYGVKD, per germline. The CDR3 coding sequence is TGTGCCATCAGTGAGTCGAAGGGTGACTATGGCTACACCTTC. It encodes CAISESKGDYGYTF.

V is TRBV6-5 and J is TRBJ1-1; D remains ambiguous. V was shortened by 7 bases and J by 5 bases, with 14 bases between the two germline ends. CDR1 MNHEY and CDR2 SVGAGI come from the germline V gene. The CDR3 consists of 13 residues. Here the CDR3 DNA reads TGTGCCAGCACCTCCCCTATTAGGACTGAAGCTTTCTTT. It specifies CASTSPIRTEAFF.

The rearrangement links TRBV3-1 (or the pseudogene TRBV3-2) to TRBJ2-4; D might be TRBD1 or TRBD2, each matching 5 bases. CDR3 size: 17 residues. Germline CDR1 and CDR2: LGHDT and YNNKEL (reference sequence). V was trimmed by 5 bases and J by 1 base, leaving 18 bases between them. CDR3 sequence reads: CASSVYGKWGAKNIQYF. The CDR3 DNA sequence: TGTGCCAGCAGCGTCTACGGGAAATGGGGGGCCAAAAACATTCAGTACTTC.

The sample holds one count of this clone. This rearrangement joins TRBV6-5 to TRBJ2-1; 8 positions agree with TRBD2. The length of the CDR3 is 16 residues. V lost 2 bases, J lost 7 bases, and 10 bases stayed unmatched. The V gene's germline CDR1 is MNHEY and CDR2 SVGAGI. CDR3 sequence reads: CASSYKPGLAVNEQFF. CDR3 coding DNA: TGTGCCAGCAGTTACAAGCCTGGACTAGCAGTTAATGAGCAGTTCTTC.

V and J are TRBV6-5 and TRBJ1-1, with D unclear. V gave up 0 bases and J gave up 0 bases, with 8 bases separating them. CDR1 MNHEY and CDR2 SVGAGI come from the germline V gene. The CDR3 covers 15 residues. The CDR3 loop reads CASSYSSQMNTEAFF. The CDR3 region has the DNA TGTGCCAGCAGTTACTCATCCCAGATGAACACTGAAGCTTTCTTT.